Described below is a single T cell receptor (beta chain) sequence and its context. This sample stems from a study of T cell responses to AZD1222 COVID-19 vaccine. Sequencing was performed with immunoSEQ multiplex PCR; in TCRdb, only in-frame clones are kept and a portion is missing. This table has some 130,000 clones, 93% appearing once. V lost 2 bases to trimming and J lost 2 bases, with 7 bases between them. CDR3 length: 14 amino acids. Germline-derived CDR1 and CDR2 are MDHEN and SYDVKM. Sequences were derived from peripheral blood, sampled on day 0 of AZD1222 vaccination. This sequence joins TRBV28 and TRBJ1-5; possibly TRBD1 for D (5 bases). This TCR was recovered from an adult in good health. CDR3 sequence (DNA): TGTGCCAGCAGTTTAGGAGGGGGCAATCAGCCCCAGCATTTT. Encoded protein: CASSLGGGNQPQHF.